The rows below give T cell receptor beta chains drawn from one sample of a study of blood T cell repertoires in COVID-19. Method: immunoSEQ multiplex PCR; TCRdb's copy keeps in-frame clones and lacks some. The repertoire has 450,000 to 500,000 clones, about nine tenths of them found once; the top ten carry approximately 8.3%. The material sequenced was PBMCs or T cells enriched from blood (not recorded which). Every receptor here comes from a woman aged 55-75 years who had recovered from COVID-19. CDR3s include the opening cysteine and the closing phenylalanine or tryptophan. A D gene is named only where the DNA matches it firmly. Not all rows give a size; the values are once, few, many and, for expanded clones, a class.

J: TRBJ2-6; V: TRBV18; D: TRBD2; size: -; DNA: TGTGCCAGCTCACCACGGACTAGCGGGGGACTCTCTGGGGCCAACGTCCTGACTTTC; CDR3: CASSPRTSGGLSGANVLTF
J: TRBJ2-3; V: TRBV9; D: -; size: -; DNA: TGTGCCAGCAGCTTAAGCACAGATACGCAGTATTTT; CDR3: CASSLSTDTQYF
J: TRBJ1-5; V: TRBV7-9; D: -; size: -; DNA: TGTGCCAGCAGCACTCTCTACCTGACGGGAGCTAGCAATCAGCCCCAGCATTTT; CDR3: CASSTLYLTGASNQPQHF
J: TRBJ2-7; V: TRBV2; D: TRBD1; size: -; DNA: TGTGCCAGCACCGGTACCCCCGGGACAGGGACAGGGCAGTACTTC; CDR3: CASTGTPGTGTGQYF
J: TRBJ1-2; V: TRBV19; D: TRBD1; size: -; DNA: TGTGCCAGTAGTGAAGGGGGCGGCGGCTACACCTTC; CDR3: CASSEGGGGYTF
J: TRBJ1-4; V: TRBV23-1; D: -; size: -; DNA: TGCGCCAGCAGTCAAGCGCCTCAGGGGCCACGGATGACTAATGAAAAACTGTTTTTT; CDR3: CASSQAPQGPRMTNEKLFF
J: TRBJ2-1; V: TRBV5-4; D: TRBD1; size: -; DNA: TGTGCCAGCAGCGCCCCGGGACAGCGGTACAATGAGCAGTTCTTC; CDR3: CASSAPGQRYNEQFF
J: TRBJ2-2; V: TRBV19; D: TRBD2; size: -; DNA: TGTGCCAGTAGTATAAGGCTAGCGGGATTCACCGGGGAGCTGTTTTTT; CDR3: CASSIRLAGFTGELFF
J: TRBJ2-1; V: TRBV5-8; D: TRBD2; size: -; DNA: TGTGCCAGCAGCTTTAGAGGGACTAGCGGGGAGGCTGAGCAGTTCTTC; CDR3: CASSFRGTSGEAEQFF
J: TRBJ2-1; V: TRBV25-1; D: TRBD1; size: once; DNA: TGTGCCAGCAGTGAACTCCCGGACAGGGGTTTCGACAATGAGCAGTTCTTC; CDR3: CASSELPDRGFDNEQFF
J: TRBJ1-3; V: TRBV11-2; D: -; size: -; DNA: TGTGCCAGCAGCTTAGAGGGGCCGGGTTCCGGAAACACCATATATTTT; CDR3: CASSLEGPGSGNTIYF